The next 8 T cell receptor beta chains were all read from a single sample in a study of a mutant IDH1 vaccine in newly diagnosed glioma. The antigens these receptors bind are not known. Sequenced by immunoSEQ multiplex PCR; TCRdb stores in-frame clones only, minus some. The repertoire holds 50,000 or so clones, with 75% to 95% as singletons. Sample time point: week 11, during vaccination. Vaccinated patients received 300 ug of mutant IDH1 20-mer peptide per dose, with topical imiquimod. The sequences come from PBMCs, collected from a glioma patient whose treatment included an IDH1 peptide vaccine. These receptors all come from a man aged 45-65 years with glioma.

V usage is TRBV13 and J usage is TRBJ2-5, with D uncertain. Per the germline V gene, CDR1 is PRHDT and CDR2 is FYEKMQ (reference sequence). The CDR3 runs 14 residues. The V and J ends lost 1 base and 2 bases respectively, with 8 bases between them. DNA for the CDR3: TGTGCCAGCAGCTTAGAGGAGAGGCAAGAGACCCAGTACTTC. Amino acids: CASSLEERQETQYF.

CDR3 nucleotides: TGTGCCAGCAGTGAAGGGGCTTGGGGGGGGGCTTCCGGGGAGCTGTTTTTT. It is translated as CASSEGAWGGASGELFF. The chain employs TRBV6-1 and TRBJ2-2; weak D call: TRBD2 (7 bases). CDR3 length: 17 amino acids. Germline-derived CDR1 and CDR2 are MNHNS and SASEGT. V lost 1 base and J 6 bases, leaving 18 bases between the germline ends.

The CDR3 bases are TGTGCCAGCAGCTTGGAGGACAGGGAGTACTTC. Encoded protein: CASSLEDREYF. This chain links TRBV5-5 with TRBJ2-7, with 8 nucleotides matching TRBD1. The V gene end was trimmed by 0 bases and the J gene end by 11 bases; junction bases not matched to a gene: 1. Germline V gives CDR1 SGHKS, CDR2 YYEKEE (reference sequence). The CDR3 spans 11 residues.

V usage is TRBV19 and J usage is TRBJ2-1; 10 bases match TRBD2. The length of the CDR3 is 15 residues. Germline loops: CDR1 LNHDA, CDR2 SQIVND (reference sequence). V was pared by 6 bases and J by 6 bases, with 8 bases of the junction left unmatched. In DNA form, the CDR3 reads TGTGCCAGTAGCCTAAGCGGGAGGGTGGGCAATGAGCAGTTCTTC. Its protein is CASSLSGRVGNEQFF. Filled out from reference TRBV19 and TRBJ2-1, the complete variable domain reads DGGITQSPKYLFRKEGQNVTLSCEQNLNHDAMYWYRQDPGQGLRLIYYSQIVNDFQKGDIAEGYSVSREKKESFPLTVTSAQKNPTAFYLCASSLSGRVGNEQFFGPGTRLTVL.

To note about this clone: A read error may account for a junction end that differs from germline. V and J are TRBV11-3 and TRBJ1-1; the match to TRBD1 covers 7 bases. CDR1 and CDR2 (germline): SGHNT, YENEEA. The CDR3 runs to 14 residues. The CDR3 DNA reads as TGTGCCAGCAGCTTAGATCGGTCGGCAGGGGGTCTTCTCTTT. It codes for CASSLDRSAGGLLF.

The rearrangement joins TRBV4-1 to TRBJ2-3, with 12 bases lining up with TRBD1. CDR3 length: 16 amino acids. Germline-derived CDR1 and CDR2 are MGHRA and YSYEKL. Trimming cost V 5 bases and J 4 bases; bases outside gene matches: 7. CDR3 DNA: TGCGCCAGCAGCTACCGGGACAGGGGGCAAGCAGATACGCAGTATTTT. Translating it yields CASSYRDRGQADTQYF.

The chain joins TRBV14 to TRBJ2-7; 7 positions match TRBD1. The germline gives CDR1 SGHDN, CDR2 FVKESK. The CDR3 is 13 residues long. V dropped 7 bases and J dropped 6; count of bases not matched to a gene: 9. CDR3 sequence: CASTQGVKSEQYF. The CDR3 nucleotides are TGTGCCAGCACCCAGGGGGTCAAATCCGAGCAGTACTTC.

This clone was counted once. This chain links TRBV19 with TRBJ1-5, with 7 bases lining up with TRBD1. The junction had 3 bases not matched to a gene; V was cut back by 4 bases and J by 3 bases. In germline, CDR1 is LNHDA, CDR2 SQIVND (reference sequence). The CDR3 totals 14 residues. The CDR3 sequence is CASSRDRDNQPQHF. CDR3 in DNA: TGTGCCAGTAGTAGAGACAGGGACAATCAGCCCCAGCATTTT. Full variable domain (outside the CDR3, taken from reference TRBV19 and TRBJ1-5): DGGITQSPKYLFRKEGQNVTLSCEQNLNHDAMYWYRQDPGQGLRLIYYSQIVNDFQKGDIAEGYSVSREKKESFPLTVTSAQKNPTAFYLCASSRDRDNQPQHFGDGTRLSIL.